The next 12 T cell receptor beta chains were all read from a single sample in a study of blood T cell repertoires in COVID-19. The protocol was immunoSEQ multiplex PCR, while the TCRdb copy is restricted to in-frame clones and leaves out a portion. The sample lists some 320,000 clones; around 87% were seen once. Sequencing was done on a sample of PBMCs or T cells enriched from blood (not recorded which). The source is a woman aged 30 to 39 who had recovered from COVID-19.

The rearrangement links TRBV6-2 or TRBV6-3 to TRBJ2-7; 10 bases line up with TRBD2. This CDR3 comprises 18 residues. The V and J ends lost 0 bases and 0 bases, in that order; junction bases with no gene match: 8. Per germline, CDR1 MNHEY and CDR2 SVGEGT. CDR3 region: CASSYSPSSGGSSYEQYF. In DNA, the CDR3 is TGTGCCAGCAGTTACTCCCCCTCTAGCGGGGGAAGCTCCTACGAGCAGTACTTC.

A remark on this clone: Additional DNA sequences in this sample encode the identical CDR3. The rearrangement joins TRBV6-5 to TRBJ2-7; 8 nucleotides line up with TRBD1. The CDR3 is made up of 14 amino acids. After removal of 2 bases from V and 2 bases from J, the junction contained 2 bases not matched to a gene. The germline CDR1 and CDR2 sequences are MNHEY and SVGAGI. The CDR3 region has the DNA TGTGCCAGCAGTTACGGACAGGGTGCCTACGAGCAGTACTTC. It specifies CASSYGQGAYEQYF.

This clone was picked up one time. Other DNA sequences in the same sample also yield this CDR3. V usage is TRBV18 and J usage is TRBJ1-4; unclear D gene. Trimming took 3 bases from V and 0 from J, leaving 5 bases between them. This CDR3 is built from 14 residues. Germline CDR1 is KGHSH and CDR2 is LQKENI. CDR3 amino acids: CASSPQSTNEKLFF. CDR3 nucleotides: TGTGCCAGCTCACCCCAATCAACTAATGAAAAACTGTTTTTT. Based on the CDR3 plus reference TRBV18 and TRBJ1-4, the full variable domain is NAGVMQNPRHLVRRRGQEARLRCSPMKGHSHVYWYRQLPEEGLKFMVYLQKENIIDESGMPKERFSAEFPKEGPSILRIQQVVRGDSAAYFCASSPQSTNEKLFFGSGTQLSVL.

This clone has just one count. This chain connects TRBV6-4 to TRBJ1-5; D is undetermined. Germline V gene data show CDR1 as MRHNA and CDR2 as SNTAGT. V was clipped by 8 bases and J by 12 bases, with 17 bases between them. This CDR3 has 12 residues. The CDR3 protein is CASGLAYNHQHF. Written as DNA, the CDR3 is TGTGCCAGCGGCCTGGCATACAATCACCAGCATTTT.

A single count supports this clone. The CDR3 sequence: CASRDNFYNEQFF. The CDR3 DNA sequence: TGTGCCAGCAGGGACAATTTCTACAATGAGCAGTTCTTC. J is TRBJ2-1 and V is TRBV11-1; the D gene is possibly TRBD1 (5 bases). The V gene lost 6 bases and the J gene lost 3 bases, with 9 bases spanning the gap. The germline gives CDR1 SGHAT, CDR2 FQDESV (reference sequence). The CDR3 is made up of 13 amino acids.

The CDR3 region is CASSLLPRGQGSDGYTF. The CDR3 nucleotides read TGTGCCAGCAGCTTACTACCCAGAGGGCAGGGGAGTGATGGCTACACCTTC. The gene calls are TRBV11-2 and TRBJ1-2, with a weak D call TRBD1 (6 bases). The ends were cut back, 2 bases at V and 6 bases at J, with 22 bases in the middle. Germline CDR1 is SGHAT and CDR2 is FQNNGV. The CDR3 has 17 amino acids.

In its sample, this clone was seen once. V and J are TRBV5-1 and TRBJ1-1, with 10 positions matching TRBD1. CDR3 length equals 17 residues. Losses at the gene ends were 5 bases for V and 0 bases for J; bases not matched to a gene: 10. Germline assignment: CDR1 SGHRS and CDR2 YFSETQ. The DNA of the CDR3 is TGCGCCAGCAGTTTTACAGGACAGGGGGAGTTGAACACTGAAGCTTTCTTT. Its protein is CASSFTGQGELNTEAFF.

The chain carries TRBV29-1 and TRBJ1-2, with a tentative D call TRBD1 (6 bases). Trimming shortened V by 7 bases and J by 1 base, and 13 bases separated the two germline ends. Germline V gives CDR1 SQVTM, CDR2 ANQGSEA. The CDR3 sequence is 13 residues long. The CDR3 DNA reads TGCAGCGGATTGACAGGCCTTAACTATGGCTACACCTTC. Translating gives CSGLTGLNYGYTF.

CDR3 in amino acids: CASSRSPGQRGNTIYF. The CDR3 DNA follows: TGTGCCAGCAGCCGTTCACCGGGACAACGTGGAAACACCATATATTTT. This chain connects TRBV7-6 to TRBJ1-3; possibly TRBD1 for D (6 bases). V shed 5 bases and J shed 3 bases, with 17 bases lying between them. CDR3 length: 16 residues. Germline values: CDR1 SGHVS, CDR2 FNYEAQ.

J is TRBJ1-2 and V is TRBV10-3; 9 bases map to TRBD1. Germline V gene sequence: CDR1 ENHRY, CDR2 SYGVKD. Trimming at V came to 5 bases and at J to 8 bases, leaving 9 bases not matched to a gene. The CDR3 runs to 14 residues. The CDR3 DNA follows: TGTGCCATCAGTTGGGACAGGGAGGGTGAGGGCTACACCTTC. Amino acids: CAISWDREGEGYTF.

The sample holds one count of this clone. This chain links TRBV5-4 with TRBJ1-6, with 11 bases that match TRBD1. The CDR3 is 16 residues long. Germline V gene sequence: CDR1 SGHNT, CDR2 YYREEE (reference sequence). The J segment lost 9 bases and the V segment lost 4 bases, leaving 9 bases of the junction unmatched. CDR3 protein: CASSRTGGASISPLHF. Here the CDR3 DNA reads TGTGCCAGCAGCCGGACAGGGGGCGCGTCAATTTCACCCCTCCACTTT. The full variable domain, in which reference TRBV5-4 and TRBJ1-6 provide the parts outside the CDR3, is ETGVTQSPTHLIKTRGQQVTLRCSSQSGHNTVSWYQQALGQGPQFIFQYYREEENGRGNFPPRFSGLQFPNYSSELNVNALELDDSALYLCASSRTGGASISPLHFGNGTRLTVT.

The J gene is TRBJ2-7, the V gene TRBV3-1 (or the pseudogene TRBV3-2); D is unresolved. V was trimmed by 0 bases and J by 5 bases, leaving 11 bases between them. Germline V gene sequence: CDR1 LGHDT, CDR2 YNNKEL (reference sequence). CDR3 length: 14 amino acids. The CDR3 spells CASSQDIRRNEQYF. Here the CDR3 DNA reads TGTGCCAGCAGCCAAGATATCCGTAGAAACGAGCAGTACTTC.